These T cell receptor beta chains were read from a single sample in a study of OX40 agonist ivuxolimab in advanced cancers. TCRdb's table, derived via immunoSEQ multiplex PCR, lists solely in-frame clones and lacks some. The sample carries 12,000 or so clones, roughly 77% recorded once. Sequenced here: CD4+ or CD8+ T cells sorted from blood, sampled in a trial of the OX40 agonist ivuxolimab. These receptors came from an adult with an advanced solid tumor such as melanoma, head and neck, liver or kidney cancer. Each CDR3 is given with its conserved first and last residue. Fields, in order: V gene, clone size, D gene, J gene, CDR3 protein, CDR3 DNA. D genes are given only for firm matches. Size tells how often a clone was seen (once, few, many) or the class of an expanded clone, and some rows leave it out.

>TRBV6-5|few|-|TRBJ1-5
CASSALRNSNQPQHF
TGTGCCAGCAGTGCGCTCAGGAATAGCAATCAGCCCCAGCATTTT
>TRBV7-2|-|-|TRBJ2-7
CASSLEGVGYYEQYF
TGTGCCAGCAGCTTAGAAGGGGTGGGTTACTACGAGCAGTACTTC
>TRBV11-3|-|-|TRBJ2-1
CASSPSGTYNEQFF
TGTGCCAGCAGTCCTTCGGGGACCTACAATGAGCAGTTCTTC
>TRBV28|few|TRBD2|TRBJ2-3
CASSFLAGTDTQYF
TGTGCCAGCAGTTTTCTAGCGGGAACAGATACGCAGTATTTT
>TRBV6-6|-|-|TRBJ2-3
CASSYSVSTDTQYF
TGTGCCAGCAGTTACTCTGTTAGCACAGATACGCAGTATTTT
>TRBV27|-|-|TRBJ2-7
CASSWGSSYEQYF
TGTGCCAGCAGTTGGGGTTCATCCTACGAGCAGTACTTC
>TRBV6-5|-|TRBD1|TRBJ1-2
CASSRQGGKNGYTF
TGTGCCAGCAGTCGACAGGGAGGGAAAAATGGCTACACCTTC
>TRBV4-2|-|TRBD2|TRBJ2-3
CASSRNGLATDTQYF
TGTGCCAGCAGCCGTAATGGACTAGCTACAGATACGCAGTATTTT
>TRBV4-1|-|-|TRBJ2-3
CASSQDPGPPYLDTQYF
TGCGCCAGCAGCCAAGACCCAGGGCCCCCTTATTTAGATACGCAGTATTTT
>TRBV4-1|-|TRBD1|TRBJ1-2
CASESGGGYGYTF
TGCGCCAGCGAGTCAGGGGGCGGCTATGGCTACACCTTC
>TRBV9|-|-|TRBJ2-3
CASSELYDTDTQYF
TGTGCCAGCAGCGAACTATACGACACAGATACGCAGTATTTT
>TRBV7-9|-|TRBD1|TRBJ2-7
CASSLETGTNEQYF
TGTGCCAGCAGCTTAGAGACAGGGACGAACGAGCAGTACTTC
>TRBV14|-|-|TRBJ1-2
CASSPPTNYGYTF
TGTGCCAGCAGCCCCCCTACTAACTATGGCTACACCTTC
>TRBV5-7|-|-|TRBJ1-2
CASSLLVAPLGGGYTF
TGTGCCAGCAGCTTGCTGGTGGCCCCTCTGGGAGGCGGCTACACCTTC
>TRBV2|few|TRBD1|TRBJ2-2
CAIPDRAFGGELFF
TGTGCCATCCCGGACAGGGCTTTTGGCGGGGAGCTGTTTTTT
>TRBV10-3|-|TRBD2|TRBJ2-5
CATSPLAGADETQYF
TGTGCCACTTCCCCACTAGCGGGAGCCGATGAGACCCAGTACTTC
>TRBV5-3|-|-|TRBJ2-7
CARSQGTGNYEQYF
TGTGCCAGAAGCCAGGGGACTGGGAACTACGAGCAGTACTTC
>TRBV4-2|few|-|TRBJ2-7
CASSQETPGSSYEQYF
TGTGCCAGCAGCCAAGAAACCCCGGGGTCCTCCTACGAGCAGTACTTC
>TRBV7-9|-|-|TRBJ2-7
CASSLGLGVEQYF
TGTGCCAGCAGCTTAGGGCTGGGCGTCGAGCAGTACTTC
>TRBV7-9|-|TRBD2|TRBJ2-3
CASSLEVRRGEETDTQYF
TGTGCCAGCAGCTTAGAGGTCCGGCGGGGGGAGGAGACAGATACGCAGTATTTT
>TRBV27|-|TRBD2|TRBJ2-5
CASSFRPQRGGGETQYF
TGTGCCAGCAGTTTCCGACCCCAGCGGGGGGGCGGAGAGACCCAGTACTTC
>TRBV27|medium-sized|-|TRBJ2-7
CASSLVDGEQYF
TGTGCCAGCAGTTTAGTAGATGGGGAGCAGTACTTC
>TRBV29-1|-|TRBD1|TRBJ2-3
CSVEGQGARGYTDTQYF
TGCAGCGTTGAAGGACAGGGGGCGCGGGGATACACAGATACGCAGTATTTT
>TRBV19|once|TRBD2|TRBJ2-1
CASQHRPSGSYNEQFF
TGTGCCAGCCAACACCGGCCCAGCGGGAGCTACAATGAGCAGTTCTTC
>TRBV19|-|TRBD1|TRBJ1-5
CASSIPTGAQPQHF
TGTGCCAGTAGTATACCGACAGGGGCTCAGCCCCAGCATTTT
>TRBV21-1|-|-|TRBJ2-3
CASSKGGLGADTQYF
TGTGCCAGCAGCAAAGGGGGCCTCGGCGCAGATACGCAGTATTTT
>TRBV6-1|-|TRBD2|TRBJ2-2
CASSEAPSGTTSGELFF
TGTGCCAGCAGTGAGGCTCCATCCGGGACTACCTCCGGGGAGCTGTTTTTT
>TRBV5-1|-|-|TRBJ2-5
CASRGTQETQYF
TGCGCCAGCAGAGGTACTCAAGAGACCCAGTACTTC
>TRBV7-9|-|-|TRBJ2-1
CASTSSYNEQFF
TGTGCCAGCACCTCTAGCTACAATGAGCAGTTCTTC
>TRBV27|-|-|TRBJ1-2
CASSLSAGGIYGYTF
TGTGCCAGCAGTTTATCGGCGGGGGGGATCTATGGCTACACCTTC
>TRBV13|-|TRBD2|TRBJ2-7
CASSLVAGAGEQYF
TGTGCCAGCAGCTTAGTCGCGGGAGCGGGTGAGCAGTACTTC
>TRBV7-6|-|-|TRBJ1-1
CASSLISGTTEAFF
TGTGCCAGCAGCTTGATTTCGGGGACCACTGAAGCTTTCTTT
>TRBV25-1|few|-|TRBJ1-1
CASGQGISTEAFF
TGTGCCAGCGGTCAGGGGATTTCTACTGAAGCTTTCTTT
>TRBV7-9|-|-|TRBJ2-7
CASSLAITYEQYF
TGTGCCAGCAGCTTAGCGATTACCTACGAGCAGTACTTC
>TRBV11-1|-|TRBD2|TRBJ2-3
CASSPTSADTQYF
TGTGCCAGCAGCCCTACTAGCGCAGATACGCAGTATTTT
>TRBV10-3|once|-|TRBJ2-7
CAISESLYEQYF
TGTGCCATCAGTGAGTCCCTTTACGAGCAGTACTTC